A selection of T cell receptor beta chains follows, all from one sample in a study of cytomegalovirus exposure and HLA in healthy donors. The data were produced by immunoSEQ multiplex PCR, yet TCRdb's version contains in-frame clones alone and is incomplete. The repertoire holds some 200,000 clones, more than 65% seen once, with 3.8% in the top ten. Material: PBMCs. Every receptor here comes from a man aged 50 to 59 in good health and CMV-seronegative. The CDR3 runs from the conserved cysteine through the conserved F or W. The order of the fields is J gene, V gene, clone size, D gene, CDR3 DNA, CDR3 protein. D genes are given only for firm matches. A clone size is listed for some rows: how often the clone was seen (once, few, many), or a class if it is expanded.

j_call: TRBJ1-2; v_call: TRBV5-6; clone_size: NA; d_call: TRBD1; cdr3_nt: TGTGCCAGCAGCTTGGTAGGACAGGGCGATCAATATGGCTACACCTTC; cdr3_aa: CASSLVGQGDQYGYTF
j_call: TRBJ2-6; v_call: TRBV7-9; clone_size: NA; d_call: NA; cdr3_nt: TGTGCCAGCACTTTATCTGGGGCCAACGTCCTGACTTTC; cdr3_aa: CASTLSGANVLTF
j_call: TRBJ2-1; v_call: TRBV4-2; clone_size: NA; d_call: TRBD2; cdr3_nt: TGTGCCAGCAGCCGATTAGCGGGGGCCCTCTACAATGAGCAGTTCTTC; cdr3_aa: CASSRLAGALYNEQFF
j_call: TRBJ1-1; v_call: TRBV5-1; clone_size: NA; d_call: TRBD1; cdr3_nt: TGCGCCAGCAGCCTAGGACAGGGGGCATTCATGAACACTGAAGCTTTCTTT; cdr3_aa: CASSLGQGAFMNTEAFF
j_call: TRBJ2-7; v_call: TRBV15; clone_size: NA; d_call: NA; cdr3_nt: TGTGCCACCAGCAGTCCACCCGGGGACGAGCAGTACTTC; cdr3_aa: CATSSPPGDEQYF
j_call: TRBJ1-5; v_call: TRBV19; clone_size: NA; d_call: NA; cdr3_nt: TGTGCCAGTAGTATAGGGACAGAGACCAATCAGCCCCAGCATTTT; cdr3_aa: CASSIGTETNQPQHF
j_call: TRBJ1-6; v_call: TRBV18; clone_size: NA; d_call: TRBD1; cdr3_nt: TGTGCCAGCTCACCCTCGGGACAGGGGGCGACCCCCCTCCACTTT; cdr3_aa: CASSPSGQGATPLHF
j_call: TRBJ2-5; v_call: TRBV11-3; clone_size: once; d_call: TRBD1; cdr3_nt: TGTGCCAGCAGCCAATATCAGGGGGCAGAGACCCAGTACTTC; cdr3_aa: CASSQYQGAETQYF
j_call: TRBJ2-1; v_call: TRBV5-6; clone_size: NA; d_call: NA; cdr3_nt: TGTGCCAGCAGCTTGTATGGCAGGCACCACTCCTACAATGAGCAGTTCTTC; cdr3_aa: CASSLYGRHHSYNEQFF
j_call: TRBJ1-2; v_call: TRBV19; clone_size: NA; d_call: TRBD1; cdr3_nt: TGTGCCAGAACGTGGGGGGACAGGGGGGATGGCTACACCTTC; cdr3_aa: CARTWGDRGDGYTF
j_call: TRBJ2-1; v_call: TRBV6-5; clone_size: NA; d_call: TRBD1; cdr3_nt: TGTGCCAGCAGTACGGGACAGGGGGGGGGAAATGAGCAGTTCTTC; cdr3_aa: CASSTGQGGGNEQFF
j_call: TRBJ1-6; v_call: TRBV7-8; clone_size: NA; d_call: NA; cdr3_nt: TGTGCCAGCAGGAACAGGGAGAATTCACCCCTCCACTTT; cdr3_aa: CASRNRENSPLHF
j_call: TRBJ2-5; v_call: TRBV5-4; clone_size: NA; d_call: TRBD2; cdr3_nt: TGTGCCAGCGGGACCTTAGCGGGGAACCAAGAGACCCAGTACTTC; cdr3_aa: CASGTLAGNQETQYF
j_call: TRBJ1-2; v_call: TRBV4-1; clone_size: NA; d_call: TRBD1; cdr3_nt: TGCGCCAGCAGCCACGGACCGGGACAGGGGATAAATGGCTACACCTTC; cdr3_aa: CASSHGPGQGINGYTF
j_call: TRBJ2-3; v_call: TRBV27; clone_size: NA; d_call: NA; cdr3_nt: TGTGCCAGCAGCCCGACCGGACAGTATACGCAGTATTTT; cdr3_aa: CASSPTGQYTQYF
j_call: TRBJ2-7; v_call: TRBV7-9; clone_size: NA; d_call: NA; cdr3_nt: TGTGCCAGCACCAATTGGGGGGAAATTCAGAGCGAGCAGTACTTC; cdr3_aa: CASTNWGEIQSEQYF
j_call: TRBJ1-3; v_call: TRBV5-1; clone_size: NA; d_call: TRBD1; cdr3_nt: TGCGCCAGCAGCTTGATGGGACAGGGAGGAAACACCATATATTTT; cdr3_aa: CASSLMGQGGNTIYF
j_call: TRBJ2-3; v_call: TRBV4-1; clone_size: NA; d_call: TRBD2; cdr3_nt: TGCGCCAGCAGCCTTCCGGGGGGGCCGTATACGCAGTATTTT; cdr3_aa: CASSLPGGPYTQYF
j_call: TRBJ2-6; v_call: TRBV6-5; clone_size: NA; d_call: TRBD1; cdr3_nt: TGTGCCAGCAGTTCCCAGGGGGCTGGGGCCAACGTCCTGACTTTC; cdr3_aa: CASSSQGAGANVLTF
j_call: TRBJ2-1; v_call: TRBV2; clone_size: NA; d_call: TRBD2; cdr3_nt: TGTGCCAGCAGTGAATCAGCGGGGGCTTACAATGAGCAGTTCTTC; cdr3_aa: CASSESAGAYNEQFF
j_call: TRBJ1-1; v_call: TRBV6-4; clone_size: few; d_call: NA; cdr3_nt: TGTGCCAGCAGTGACCTAAGGGGTCTAGCTTTCTTT; cdr3_aa: CASSDLRGLAFF
j_call: TRBJ2-7; v_call: TRBV2; clone_size: NA; d_call: TRBD2; cdr3_nt: TGTGCCAGCATGCCAGCGGGGGCCTACGAGCAGTACTTC; cdr3_aa: CASMPAGAYEQYF
j_call: TRBJ1-2; v_call: TRBV21-1; clone_size: NA; d_call: NA; cdr3_nt: TGTGCCAGCAGCAAAGTTGGGGCAGACCCTATGGGCTACACCTTC; cdr3_aa: CASSKVGADPMGYTF
j_call: TRBJ1-1; v_call: TRBV5-1; clone_size: few; d_call: NA; cdr3_nt: TGCGCCAGCAGCGGAGCTATGAACACTGAAGCTTTCTTT; cdr3_aa: CASSGAMNTEAFF
j_call: TRBJ1-2; v_call: TRBV11-2; clone_size: NA; d_call: NA; cdr3_nt: TGTGCCAGCAGTTCTCTTGGCGGCTACACCTTC; cdr3_aa: CASSSLGGYTF
j_call: TRBJ1-6; v_call: TRBV7-2; clone_size: NA; d_call: NA; cdr3_nt: TGTGCCAGCAGCTTAGACAGGAAAAATTCACCCCTCCACTTT; cdr3_aa: CASSLDRKNSPLHF
j_call: TRBJ2-3; v_call: TRBV5-1; clone_size: NA; d_call: NA; cdr3_nt: TGCGCCAGCAGCTTAGGACAGTTCACAGATACGCAGTATTTT; cdr3_aa: CASSLGQFTDTQYF
j_call: TRBJ2-7; v_call: TRBV5-5; clone_size: NA; d_call: NA; cdr3_nt: TGTGCCAGCAGCAGAAGGCAGGCCTACGAGCAGTACTTC; cdr3_aa: CASSRRQAYEQYF
j_call: TRBJ2-3; v_call: TRBV10-1; clone_size: NA; d_call: NA; cdr3_nt: TGCGCCAGCAGTGAAGAGAGGGCAGGGGGCACAGATACGCAGTATTTT; cdr3_aa: CASSEERAGGTDTQYF
j_call: TRBJ2-1; v_call: TRBV4-1; clone_size: NA; d_call: TRBD1; cdr3_nt: TGCGCCAGCAGCCATGGACAGGGGTTCTCCTACAATGAGCAGTTCTTC; cdr3_aa: CASSHGQGFSYNEQFF
j_call: TRBJ1-2; v_call: TRBV7-2; clone_size: once; d_call: TRBD1; cdr3_nt: TGTGCCAGCAGCGCAGGGGGAGAGGGTAACTATGGCTACACCTTC; cdr3_aa: CASSAGGEGNYGYTF
j_call: TRBJ1-5; v_call: TRBV19; clone_size: NA; d_call: NA; cdr3_nt: TGTGCCAGTAGAAGGACTGCTTTCGATCAGCCCCAGCATTTT; cdr3_aa: CASRRTAFDQPQHF
j_call: TRBJ1-1; v_call: TRBV6-1; clone_size: NA; d_call: NA; cdr3_nt: TGTGCCAGCAGCAGGGCAGGGAGGTGGACTGAAGCTTTCTTT; cdr3_aa: CASSRAGRWTEAFF
j_call: TRBJ2-3; v_call: TRBV6-5; clone_size: once; d_call: NA; cdr3_nt: TGTGCCAGCAGTTACGGCCCTAGCGCCACAGATACGCAGTATTTT; cdr3_aa: CASSYGPSATDTQYF
j_call: TRBJ1-1; v_call: TRBV15; clone_size: NA; d_call: TRBD1; cdr3_nt: TGTGCCACCAGCAGAGATTCGGGACAGTTTGGGACTGAAGCTTTCTTT; cdr3_aa: CATSRDSGQFGTEAFF
j_call: TRBJ1-5; v_call: TRBV15; clone_size: NA; d_call: NA; cdr3_nt: TGTGCCACCAGCAGAGATGGATGGCAATTCGGTGTTGAGGCAGCCCAGCATTTT; cdr3_aa: CATSRDGWQFGVEAAQHF
j_call: TRBJ2-5; v_call: TRBV5-1; clone_size: few; d_call: TRBD1; cdr3_nt: TGCGCCAGCAGCGTATCGGGACAGGGGTTAGAGACCCAGTACTTC; cdr3_aa: CASSVSGQGLETQYF
j_call: TRBJ1-5; v_call: TRBV12-5; clone_size: NA; d_call: NA; cdr3_nt: TGTGCTAGTGGTTTGGTACCGTTGACAGGCTTCCATTTT; cdr3_aa: CASGLVPLTGFHF
j_call: TRBJ1-2; v_call: TRBV29-1; clone_size: NA; d_call: TRBD1; cdr3_nt: TGCAGCGTCGGGGGACAGGGGAATGGCTACACCTTC; cdr3_aa: CSVGGQGNGYTF
j_call: TRBJ2-3; v_call: TRBV6-4; clone_size: NA; d_call: TRBD1; cdr3_nt: TGTGCCAGCAGTGACTCGGGACAGGGTGCCGATACGCAGTATTTT; cdr3_aa: CASSDSGQGADTQYF
j_call: TRBJ1-5; v_call: TRBV5-4; clone_size: NA; d_call: NA; cdr3_nt: TGTGCCAGCAGCATACAGGGTGCTGGTCAGCCCCAGCATTTT; cdr3_aa: CASSIQGAGQPQHF
j_call: TRBJ1-1; v_call: TRBV27; clone_size: NA; d_call: NA; cdr3_nt: TGTGCCAGCAGCTATTCCGGGAATTGGAACACTGAAGCTTTCTTT; cdr3_aa: CASSYSGNWNTEAFF
j_call: TRBJ1-1; v_call: TRBV18; clone_size: NA; d_call: NA; cdr3_nt: TGTGCCAGCTCACCACAGGGGGACGGAGCTTTCTTT; cdr3_aa: CASSPQGDGAFF
j_call: TRBJ2-1; v_call: TRBV9; clone_size: NA; d_call: NA; cdr3_nt: TGTGCCAGCAGCGTGGGCGGGGAATCCTACAATGAGCAGTTCTTC; cdr3_aa: CASSVGGESYNEQFF